The rows below give T cell receptor beta chains drawn from one sample of a study of CD8+ T cells in alopecia areata. Some clones are missing from TCRdb's copy, which holds only in-frame ones; the method was immunoSEQ multiplex PCR. The sample lists over 95,000 clones, 56% seen once, with approximately 3.1% in the top ten. The sequences come from CD4+ T cells sorted from blood, collected at week 24, from a patient treated with tofacitinib. The receptors stem from a human donor with alopecia areata. The CDR3 runs from the conserved cysteine through the conserved F or W. D genes are given only for firm matches. Clone size is shown for a subset of rows, as once, few, many or a class of expanded clone.

TRBJ2-7,TRBV29-1,TRBD1,few,CSVEKGTGKVEQYF,TGCAGCGTTGAAAAAGGGACAGGCAAGGTCGAGCAGTACTTC
TRBJ1-1,TRBV4-3,TRBD1,few,CASSQGLTGLGTEAFF,TGCGCCAGCAGCCAAGGCCTGACAGGGCTCGGCACTGAAGCTTTCTTT
TRBJ1-1,TRBV29-1,-,few,CSATLNTEAFF,TGCAGCGCGACATTGAACACTGAAGCTTTCTTT
TRBJ1-1,TRBV5-1,TRBD1,few,CASSRDSSPAFF,TGCGCCAGCAGCCGGGACAGCTCGCCAGCTTTCTTT
TRBJ2-7,TRBV27,-,once,CASSLVGAHEQYF,TGTGCCAGCAGTCTCGTCGGAGCCCACGAGCAGTACTTC
TRBJ1-2,TRBV10-3,-,-,CAISETAAYGYTF,TGTGCCATCAGTGAGACAGCGGCCTATGGCTACACCTTC
TRBJ2-7,TRBV21-1,-,few,CASSKIGGNLSSYEQYF,TGTGCCAGCAGCAAAATTGGGGGGAACCTTAGCTCCTACGAGCAGTACTTC
TRBJ2-4,TRBV4-1,TRBD1,-,CASSQPGQPQAKNIQYF,TGCGCCAGCAGCCAACCGGGACAGCCTCAAGCCAAAAACATTCAGTACTTC
TRBJ1-6,TRBV6-6,-,few,CASSYGNDSPLHF,TGTGCCAGCAGTTATGGTAACGATTCACCCCTCCACTTT
TRBJ1-2,TRBV29-1,-,few,CSGPLNVGDNYGYTF,TGCAGCGGTCCCCTTAATGTAGGGGACAACTATGGCTACACCTTC
TRBJ1-2,TRBV7-2,TRBD1,-,CASSLATGTGVGYTF,TGTGCCAGCAGCTTAGCAACCGGGACAGGGGTTGGCTACACCTTC
TRBJ1-5,TRBV6-5,TRBD1,-,CASSSLTGGYQPQHF,TGTGCCAGCAGTTCCCTGACAGGGGGTTATCAGCCCCAGCATTTT
TRBJ2-1,TRBV2,-,-,CASSPLDEQFF,TGTGCCAGCAGCCCTTTGGATGAGCAGTTCTTC
TRBJ1-5,TRBV4-1,TRBD1,few,CASSQGAGGASNQPQHF,TGCGCCAGCAGCCAAGGGGCAGGGGGCGCGTCCAATCAGCCCCAGCATTTT
TRBJ2-5,TRBV30,-,-,CAWSKGSETQYF,TGTGCCTGGAGTAAAGGGTCGGAGACCCAGTACTTC
TRBJ2-7,TRBV5-1,TRBD2,few,CASSLGAGAGDEQYF,TGCGCCAGCAGCTTGGGAGCGGGGGCTGGGGACGAGCAGTACTTC
TRBJ2-2,TRBV7-2,TRBD1,-,CASGDRLNSGELFF,TGTGCCAGCGGGGACAGGCTTAATTCCGGGGAGCTGTTTTTT
TRBJ2-3,TRBV6-5,TRBD2,-,CASTTSGGVNTQYF,TGTGCCAGCACCACTAGCGGGGGGGTCAATACGCAGTATTTT
TRBJ1-2,TRBV7-2,TRBD1,-,CASSPVTGAGGYTF,TGTGCCAGCAGCCCGGTGACAGGGGCGGGGGGCTACACCTTC
TRBJ2-4,TRBV5-1,-,few,CASSEGGNIQYF,TGCGCCAGCTCGGAAGGAGGAAACATTCAGTACTTC
TRBJ2-1,TRBV7-2,TRBD2,-,CASSISGGVLYEQFF,TGTGCCAGCAGCATTAGCGGGGGGGTTTTATATGAGCAGTTCTTC
TRBJ1-4,TRBV29-1,-,-,CSVAGGDEKLFF,TGCAGCGTTGCCGGGGGGGATGAAAAACTGTTTTTT
TRBJ1-2,TRBV23-1,TRBD1,-,CASSQETGPLYGYTF,TGCGCCAGCAGTCAAGAGACAGGGCCACTTTATGGCTACACCTTC
TRBJ2-3,TRBV7-9,TRBD1,-,CASSPRQGGTDTQYF,TGTGCCAGCAGCCCTCGACAGGGGGGCACAGATACGCAGTATTTT
TRBJ2-1,TRBV9,-,-,CASSVAGSGNEQFF,TGTGCCAGCAGCGTAGCCGGGAGTGGTAATGAGCAGTTCTTC
TRBJ2-3,TRBV5-6,TRBD2,few,CASSGRFGTDTQYF,TGTGCCAGCTCCGGGAGGTTCGGCACAGATACGCAGTATTTT
TRBJ2-2,TRBV5-1,-,-,CASRSQVTNTGELFF,TGCGCCAGCAGATCACAGGTTACGAACACCGGGGAGCTGTTTTTT
TRBJ2-5,TRBV29-1,-,few,CSVGKQETQYF,TGCAGCGTTGGAAAACAAGAGACCCAGTACTTC
TRBJ2-7,TRBV6-6,-,-,CASSRLTYEQYF,TGTGCCAGCAGTCGCTTGACCTACGAGCAGTACTTC
TRBJ2-5,TRBV20-1,-,once,CSAVRGETQYF,TGCAGTGCCGTTAGGGGAGAGACCCAGTACTTC
TRBJ1-2,TRBV4-3,-,-,CASSQLEGVGGYTF,TGCGCCAGCAGCCAACTTGAAGGGGTGGGTGGCTACACCTTC
TRBJ2-4,TRBV19,-,-,CASRTRRENIQYF,TGTGCCAGTAGGACCCGTAGAGAGAACATTCAGTACTTC
TRBJ2-7,TRBV4-1,TRBD1,-,CASSPDPGQGAEEQYF,TGCGCCAGCAGCCCGGATCCGGGACAGGGGGCGGAGGAGCAGTACTTC
TRBJ2-3,TRBV29-1,TRBD1,few,CSVLRGTDDTQYF,TGCAGCGTCCTCCGTGGGACAGACGATACGCAGTATTTT
TRBJ2-1,TRBV11-2,TRBD1,-,CASSLARTGGSEQFF,TGTGCCAGCAGCTTAGCTCGAACAGGGGGCAGTGAGCAGTTCTTC
TRBJ2-5,TRBV7-2,-,few,CASSPGLWGETQYF,TGTGCCAGCAGCCCCGGCCTCTGGGGAGAGACCCAGTACTTC
TRBJ1-2,TRBV25-1,-,few,CASSGGSFYGYTF,TGTGCCAGCAGTGGGGGGAGTTTCTATGGCTACACCTTC
TRBJ2-3,TRBV4-3,-,few,CASSQVNLVVTDTQYF,TGCGCCAGCAGCCAAGTAAATCTGGTCGTCACAGATACGCAGTATTTT
TRBJ1-1,TRBV30,-,few,CACGRNTEAFF,TGTGCCTGCGGGCGGAACACTGAAGCTTTCTTT
TRBJ1-1,TRBV7-9,-,-,CASSLQGMENTEAFF,TGTGCCAGCAGCTTACAGGGGATGGAGAACACTGAAGCTTTCTTT
TRBJ1-6,TRBV9,-,-,CASSVEADISYNSPLHF,TGTGCCAGCAGCGTAGAAGCTGACATCTCCTATAATTCACCCCTCCACTTT
TRBJ1-6,TRBV19,-,-,CASTGQGARSPLHF,TGTGCCAGTACCGGTCAAGGGGCAAGATCACCCCTCCACTTT
TRBJ1-4,TRBV10-3,-,-,CAISVVGNEKLFF,TGTGCCATCAGTGTGGTGGGTAATGAAAAACTGTTTTTT
TRBJ2-3,TRBV9,-,once,CASSVRGTTDTQYF,TGTGCCAGCAGCGTGCGCGGGACCACAGATACGCAGTATTTT
TRBJ2-3,TRBV6-5,TRBD1,-,CAVAGQGGPDTQYF,TGTGCCGTCGCGGGACAGGGGGGCCCAGATACGCAGTATTTT
TRBJ2-2,TRBV29-1,-,-,CSVDNGELFF,TGCAGCGTTGATAACGGGGAGCTGTTTTTT
TRBJ1-1,TRBV20-1,-,once,CSARDLHEAFF,TGCAGTGCTAGAGACCTCCATGAAGCTTTCTTT
TRBJ2-5,TRBV5-1,-,-,CASSVGHLQETQYF,TGCGCCAGCAGCGTGGGACACCTCCAAGAGACCCAGTACTTC
TRBJ2-2,TRBV19,TRBD2,many,CASSIRTRPVPGELFF,TGTGCCAGTAGTATAAGGACTAGACCTGTTCCCGGGGAGCTGTTTTTT
TRBJ1-5,TRBV4-1,-,-,CASSQVPMGRSNQPQHF,TGCGCCAGCAGCCAAGTTCCCATGGGACGGAGCAATCAGCCCCAGCATTTT
TRBJ2-3,TRBV7-2,-,-,CASSPGGGGSTDTQYF,TGTGCCAGCAGCCCTGGCGGGGGCGGTAGCACAGATACGCAGTATTTT
TRBJ2-6,TRBV19,-,-,CATQGLGGANVLTF,TGTGCCACACAGGGTCTGGGTGGGGCCAACGTCCTGACTTTC
TRBJ2-7,TRBV5-1,-,-,CASSVQDTFTYEQYF,TGCGCCAGCAGCGTGCAGGACACCTTCACCTACGAGCAGTACTTC
TRBJ2-7,TRBV2,-,-,CASSGLGYRTYEQYF,TGTGCCAGCAGTGGATTGGGCTACAGGACCTACGAGCAGTACTTC
TRBJ1-4,TRBV14,-,-,CASSPEREKLFF,TGTGCCAGCAGCCCCGAAAGGGAAAAACTGTTTTTT
TRBJ1-1,TRBV4-1,-,once,CASSQVLGTAAFF,TGCGCCAGCAGCCAGGTGCTCGGGACGGCGGCTTTCTTT
TRBJ2-2,TRBV30,TRBD1,once,CAIDPGQTSNTGELFF,TGTGCCATAGACCCGGGACAGACATCTAACACCGGGGAGCTGTTTTTT
TRBJ1-4,TRBV5-1,-,-,CASSFTGTSSTNEKLFF,TGCGCCAGCAGCTTCACAGGGACTTCCTCAACTAATGAAAAACTGTTTTTT
TRBJ2-7,TRBV7-2,-,-,CASRSDLYEQYF,TGTGCCAGCAGATCGGACCTCTACGAGCAGTACTTC